This T cell receptor (beta chain) was retrieved from a study of a mutant IDH1 vaccine in newly diagnosed glioma. TCRdb's copy holds only in-frame clones and misses some; the assay was immunoSEQ multiplex PCR. The table lists more than 30,000 clones, 80% to 85% of them singletons, with 25% to 35% in the top ten. V gave up 4 bases and J gave up 4 bases; unmatched junction bases: 12. The germline CDR1 and CDR2 sequences are SGHTA and FQGNSA. This CDR3 contains 16 residues. As regards this clone: As yet, its antigen is unknown.

As for time point: week 47, end of study. Every vaccination contained 300 ug of the mutant IDH1 20-mer peptide and was paired with topical imiquimod. Across weeks 1, 3, 5, 7, 11, 15, 19 and 23, patients received a vaccination each time, eight in all. The input for sequencing was PBMCs, taken from a glioma patient whose treatment included an IDH1 peptide vaccine. This clonotype was obtained from a man aged 30-40 years with glioma. The rearrangement joins TRBV7-2 to TRBJ2-7, with TRBD2 matching 8 bases. For the CDR3, the DNA is TGTGCCAGCAGCTCGCGGCGGGGGGACCAACGTTACGAGCAGTACTTC. Encoded protein: CASSSRRGDQRYEQYF.